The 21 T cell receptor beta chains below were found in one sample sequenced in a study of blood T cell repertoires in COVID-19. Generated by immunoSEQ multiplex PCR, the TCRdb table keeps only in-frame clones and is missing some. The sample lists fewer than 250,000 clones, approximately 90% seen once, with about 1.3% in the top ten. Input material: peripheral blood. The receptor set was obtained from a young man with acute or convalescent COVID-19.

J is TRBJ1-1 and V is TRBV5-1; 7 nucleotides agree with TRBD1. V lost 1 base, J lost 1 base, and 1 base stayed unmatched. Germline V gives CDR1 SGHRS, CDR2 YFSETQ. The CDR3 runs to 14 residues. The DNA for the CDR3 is TGCGCCAGCAGCTTGCCAGGGGGGAACACTGAAGCTTTCTTT. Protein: CASSLPGGNTEAFF.

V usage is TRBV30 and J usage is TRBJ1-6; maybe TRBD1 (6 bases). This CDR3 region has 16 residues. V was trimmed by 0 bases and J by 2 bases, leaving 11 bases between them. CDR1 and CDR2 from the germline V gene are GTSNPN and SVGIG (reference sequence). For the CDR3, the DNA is TGTGCCTGGAGTGTTCAGGGGTTCACCTATAATTCACCCCTCCACTTT. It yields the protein CAWSVQGFTYNSPLHF.

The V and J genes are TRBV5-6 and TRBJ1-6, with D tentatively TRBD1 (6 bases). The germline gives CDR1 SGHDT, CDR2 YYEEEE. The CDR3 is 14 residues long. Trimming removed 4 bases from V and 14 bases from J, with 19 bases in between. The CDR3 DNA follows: TGTGCCAGCAGCAAGGGCTCTACAGGGATGGCCCTCCACTTT. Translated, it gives CASSKGSTGMALHF.

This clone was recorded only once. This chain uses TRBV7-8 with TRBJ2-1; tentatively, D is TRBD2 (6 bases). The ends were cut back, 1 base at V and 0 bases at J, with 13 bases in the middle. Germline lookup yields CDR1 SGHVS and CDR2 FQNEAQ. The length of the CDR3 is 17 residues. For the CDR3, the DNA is TGTGCCAGCAGCTTAGGAAGTAGCGGCAGCTCCTACAATGAGCAGTTCTTC. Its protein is CASSLGSSGSSYNEQFF.

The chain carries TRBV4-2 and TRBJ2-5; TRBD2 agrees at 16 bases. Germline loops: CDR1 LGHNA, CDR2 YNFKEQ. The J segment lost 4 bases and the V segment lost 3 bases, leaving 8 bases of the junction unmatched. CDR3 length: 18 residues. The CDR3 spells CASSHAGTSGRAGETQYF. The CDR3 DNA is TGTGCCAGCAGCCATGCCGGGACTAGCGGGAGGGCTGGAGAGACCCAGTACTTC.

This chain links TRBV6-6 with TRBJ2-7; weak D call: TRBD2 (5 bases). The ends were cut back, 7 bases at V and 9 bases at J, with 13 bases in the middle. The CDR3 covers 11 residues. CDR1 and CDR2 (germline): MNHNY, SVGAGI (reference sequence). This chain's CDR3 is CASIASGMQYF. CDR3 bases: TGTGCCAGCATCGCCTCCGGGATGCAGTACTTC.

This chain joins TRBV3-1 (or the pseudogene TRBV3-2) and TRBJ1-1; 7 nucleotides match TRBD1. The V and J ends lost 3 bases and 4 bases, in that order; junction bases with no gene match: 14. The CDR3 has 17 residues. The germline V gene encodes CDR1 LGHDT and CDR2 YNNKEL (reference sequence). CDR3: CASSQYRGSNLLTEAFF. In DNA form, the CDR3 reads TGTGCCAGCAGCCAGTACAGGGGCTCTAATCTACTCACTGAAGCTTTCTTT.

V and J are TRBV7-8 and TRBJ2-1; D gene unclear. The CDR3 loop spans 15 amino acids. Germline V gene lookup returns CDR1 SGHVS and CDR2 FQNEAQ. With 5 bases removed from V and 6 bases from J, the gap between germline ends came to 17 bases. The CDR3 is CASSPFLTRSNEQFF. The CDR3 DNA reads TGTGCCAGCAGCCCATTCTTGACTCGGTCCAATGAGCAGTTCTTC.

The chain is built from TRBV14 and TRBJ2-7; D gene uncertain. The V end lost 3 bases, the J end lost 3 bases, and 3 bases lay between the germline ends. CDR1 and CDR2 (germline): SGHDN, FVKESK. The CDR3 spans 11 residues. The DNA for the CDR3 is TGTGCCAGCAGCCATTACTACGAGCAGTACTTC. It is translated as CASSHYYEQYF.

CDR3 DNA sequence: TGCGCCAGCAGCTTCTCAGGGGTCACCGGGGAGCTGTTTTTT. Protein: CASSFSGVTGELFF. The chain links TRBV5-1 to TRBJ2-2, with a possible D match to TRBD1 (6 bases). Germline V gene lookup returns CDR1 SGHRS and CDR2 YFSETQ. The CDR3 totals 14 residues. Trimming removed 2 bases from V and 4 bases from J, with 9 bases in between.

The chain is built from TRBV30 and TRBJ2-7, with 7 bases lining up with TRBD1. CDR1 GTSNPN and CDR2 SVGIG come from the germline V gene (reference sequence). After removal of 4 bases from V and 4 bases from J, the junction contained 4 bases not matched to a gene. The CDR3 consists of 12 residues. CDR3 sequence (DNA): TGTGCCTGGACCAGACAGGGATACGAGCAGTACTTC. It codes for CAWTRQGYEQYF.

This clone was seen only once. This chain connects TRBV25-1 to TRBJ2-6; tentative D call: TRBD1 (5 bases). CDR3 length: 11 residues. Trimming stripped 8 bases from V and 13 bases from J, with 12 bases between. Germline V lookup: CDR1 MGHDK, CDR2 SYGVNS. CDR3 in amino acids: CASGPPGVLTF. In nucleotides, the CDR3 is TGTGCCAGCGGCCCGCCAGGGGTCCTGACTTTC.

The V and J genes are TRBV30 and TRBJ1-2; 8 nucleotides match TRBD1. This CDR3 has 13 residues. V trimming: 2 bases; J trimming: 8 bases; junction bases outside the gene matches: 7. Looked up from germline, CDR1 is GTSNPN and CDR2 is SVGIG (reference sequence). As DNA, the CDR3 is TGTGCCTGGAGTTTGGACAGGGTCGGGGGCTACACCTTC. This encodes CAWSLDRVGGYTF.

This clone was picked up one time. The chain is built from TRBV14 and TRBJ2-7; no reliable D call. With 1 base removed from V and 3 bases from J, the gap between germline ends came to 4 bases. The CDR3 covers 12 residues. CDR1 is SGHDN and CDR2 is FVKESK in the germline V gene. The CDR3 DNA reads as TGTGCCAGCAGCCAAGGCTACTACGAGCAGTACTTC. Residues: CASSQGYYEQYF.

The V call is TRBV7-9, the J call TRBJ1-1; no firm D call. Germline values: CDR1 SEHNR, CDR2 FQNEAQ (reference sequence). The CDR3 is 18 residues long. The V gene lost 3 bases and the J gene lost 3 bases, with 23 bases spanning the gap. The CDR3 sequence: CASSFISPEAYGHTEAFF. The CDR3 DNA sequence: TGTGCCAGCAGCTTTATCAGCCCGGAGGCGTACGGTCACACTGAAGCTTTCTTT. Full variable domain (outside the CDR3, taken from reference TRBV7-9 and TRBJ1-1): DTGVSQNPRHKITKRGQNVTFRCDPISEHNRLYWYRQTLGQGPEFLTYFQNEAQLEKSRLLSDRFSAERPKGSFSTLEIQRTEQGDSAMYLCASSFISPEAYGHTEAFFGQGTRLTVV.

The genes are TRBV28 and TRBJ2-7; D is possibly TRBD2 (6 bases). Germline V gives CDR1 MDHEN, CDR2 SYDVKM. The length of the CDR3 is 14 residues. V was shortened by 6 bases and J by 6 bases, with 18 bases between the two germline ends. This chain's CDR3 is CASRGGGGIPEQYF. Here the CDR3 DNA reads TGTGCCAGCAGGGGGGGAGGAGGGATTCCCGAGCAGTACTTC.

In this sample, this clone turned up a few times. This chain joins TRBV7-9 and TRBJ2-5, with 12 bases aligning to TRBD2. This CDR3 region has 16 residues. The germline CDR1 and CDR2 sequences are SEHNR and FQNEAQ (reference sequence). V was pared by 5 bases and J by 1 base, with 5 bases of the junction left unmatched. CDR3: CASSRRTSGVQETQYF. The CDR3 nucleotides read TGTGCCAGCAGCAGACGGACTAGCGGGGTCCAAGAGACCCAGTACTTC.

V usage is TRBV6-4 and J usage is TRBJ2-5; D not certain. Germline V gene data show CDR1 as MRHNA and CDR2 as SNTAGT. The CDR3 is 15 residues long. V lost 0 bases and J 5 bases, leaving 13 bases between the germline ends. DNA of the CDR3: TGTGCCAGCAGTGACTCGGCTGGTTGGTGCGAGACCCAGTACTTC. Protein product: CASSDSAGWCETQYF.

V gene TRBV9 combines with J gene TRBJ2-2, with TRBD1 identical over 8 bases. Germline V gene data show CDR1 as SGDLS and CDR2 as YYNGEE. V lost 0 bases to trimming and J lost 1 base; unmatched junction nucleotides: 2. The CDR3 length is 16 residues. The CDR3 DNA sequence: TGTGCCAGCAGCGTAGGAGGGACAGGGAACACCGGGGAGCTGTTTTTT. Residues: CASSVGGTGNTGELFF.

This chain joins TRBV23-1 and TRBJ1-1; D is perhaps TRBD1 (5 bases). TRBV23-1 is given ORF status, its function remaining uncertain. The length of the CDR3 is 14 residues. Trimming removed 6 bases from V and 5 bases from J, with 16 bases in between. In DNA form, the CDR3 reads TGCGCCAGCAGCCAAAGGGAGGGGAGAACTGAAGCTTTCTTT. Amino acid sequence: CASSQREGRTEAFF.

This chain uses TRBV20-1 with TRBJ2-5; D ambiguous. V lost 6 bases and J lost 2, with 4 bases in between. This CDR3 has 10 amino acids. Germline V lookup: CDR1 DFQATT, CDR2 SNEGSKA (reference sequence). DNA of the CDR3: TGCAGTGCAACTCAAGAGACCCAGTACTTC. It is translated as CSATQETQYF.